This T cell receptor (beta chain) was identified in a study of glioma-infiltrating T cells. The study, taken as a whole, reports: Tissue-blood divergence was below expectation in non-neoplastic patients, above in gliomas. Very few CDR3 sequences were shared between tissue and blood.

CDR1 is SGHTA, CDR2 FQGNSA, per germline. Trimming stripped 3 bases from V and 7 bases from J, with 16 bases between. The CDR3 is made up of 15 amino acids. The iRepertoire nested amplicon-rescue multiplex PCR amplified TCR alpha and beta CDR3s from RNA. Input was about 100-450 ng of tissue mRNA or PBMC total RNA. TCRdb reprocessed the multiplex PCR reads via MiXCR and lists one record per CDR3 protein. In the table there are about 130,000 distinct CDR3 sequences, around 23% of which are singletons. This clonotype was recorded a few times. What it binds is unknown. This sequence joins TRBV7-2 and TRBJ2-1; D unresolved. The clonotype was recovered from a human donor with low-grade glioma or glioblastoma, undergoing nonglioma brain surgery, or in good health (not recorded which). The sequenced sample was glioma tissue, nonneoplastic brain tissue, or PBMCs (not recorded which). The DNA for the CDR3 is TGTGCCAGCAGCTTTCCTCCCCCCGCGAGTAATGAGCAGTTCTTC. This translates into CASSFPPPASNEQFF.